Here is one TCR beta chain with its context. What it recognizes is unknown. This sample is part of a study of cytomegalovirus exposure and HLA in healthy donors. Study conclusions and caveats: A later analysis linked a missense DCLRE1C variant to TCR beta V- and J-gene trimming. Previous analysis showed most TCR beta V segments were productive about 90% or about 30% of the time. Excluded: some indistinguishable V segments such as TRBV6-2 and TRBV6-3.

The PCR had 60 Vbeta and 13 Jbeta primers. The protocol was immunoSEQ multiplex PCR, while the TCRdb copy is restricted to in-frame clones and leaves out a portion. The sample shows roughly 80,000 clones, 65% to 85% of them seen only once. V lost 7 bases, J lost 8 bases, and 17 bases stayed unmatched. The length of the CDR3 is 16 residues. Germline CDR1 and CDR2: MGHRA and YSYEKL. This TCR came from a woman in her 50s in good health and CMV-seronegative. The V and J genes are TRBV4-1 and TRBJ2-1, with 7 bases identical to TRBD2. Sequenced material: PBMCs. CDR3 sequence: CASMPSGSQARDEQFF. DNA of the CDR3: TGCGCCAGCATGCCTAGCGGTTCCCAAGCTCGGGATGAGCAGTTCTTC.